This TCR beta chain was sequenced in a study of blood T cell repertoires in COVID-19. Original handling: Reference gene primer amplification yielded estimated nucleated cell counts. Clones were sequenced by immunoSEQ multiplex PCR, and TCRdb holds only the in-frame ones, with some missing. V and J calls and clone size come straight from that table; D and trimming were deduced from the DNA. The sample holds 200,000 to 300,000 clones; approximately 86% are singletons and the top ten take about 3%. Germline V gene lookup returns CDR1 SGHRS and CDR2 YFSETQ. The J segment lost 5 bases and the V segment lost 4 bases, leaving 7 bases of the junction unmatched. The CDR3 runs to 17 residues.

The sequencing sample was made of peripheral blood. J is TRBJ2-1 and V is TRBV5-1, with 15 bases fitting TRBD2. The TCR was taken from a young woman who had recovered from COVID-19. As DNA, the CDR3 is TGCGCCAGCAGCCCGTGGACTAGCGGGGGGGCCAACAATGAGCAGTTCTTC. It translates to CASSPWTSGGANNEQFF.